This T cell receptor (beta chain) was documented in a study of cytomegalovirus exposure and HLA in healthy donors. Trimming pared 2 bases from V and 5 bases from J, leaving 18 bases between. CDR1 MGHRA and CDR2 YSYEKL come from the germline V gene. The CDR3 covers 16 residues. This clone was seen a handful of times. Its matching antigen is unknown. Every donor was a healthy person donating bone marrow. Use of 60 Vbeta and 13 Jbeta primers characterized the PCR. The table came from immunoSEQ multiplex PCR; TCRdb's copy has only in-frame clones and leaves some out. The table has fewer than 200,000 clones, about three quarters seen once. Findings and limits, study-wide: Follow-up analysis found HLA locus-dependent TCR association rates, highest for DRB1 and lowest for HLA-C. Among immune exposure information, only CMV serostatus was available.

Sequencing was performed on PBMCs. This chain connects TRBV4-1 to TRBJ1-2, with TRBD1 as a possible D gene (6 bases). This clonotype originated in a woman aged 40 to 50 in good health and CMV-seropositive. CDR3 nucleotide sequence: TGCGCCAGCAGCCAAATACAGGGAACCCGAGATTATGGCTACACCTTC. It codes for CASSQIQGTRDYGYTF.